This TCR beta chain was documented in a study of CD8 T cells in ankylosing spondylitis. Study-wide findings and caveats: Significant enrichment of disease-linked clones was reported in matched ankylosing spondylitis synovial fluid. One TCR beta motif, made up of fewer than 10 highly homologous variants, appeared characteristic of ankylosing spondylitis blood.

Points on this clonotype: What it binds is unknown.

Quantitative 5'-RACE with molecular barcodes generated TCR beta libraries. TCRdb passed the 5' RACE reads through MiXCR, listing each CDR3 protein once. The sample lists 150,000 to 200,000 distinct CDR3 sequences, 10% to 15% occurring once. Germline CDR1 reads SGHDT; CDR2 reads YYEEEE. The CDR3 spans 13 residues. The trim removed 3 bases at V and 4 bases at J, leaving 1 base unmatched. Sequencing was carried out using blood, either unsorted or a sorted T cell fraction (not recorded which). The clonotype was recovered from a female donor with ankylosing spondylitis or in good health (not recorded which). The chain employs TRBV5-6 and TRBJ1-5; 7 bases map to TRBD1. CDR3 nucleotides: TGTGCCAGCAGCTGGGGACAGAATCAGCCCCAGCATTTT. This sequence encodes CASSWGQNQPQHF.